The 4 T cell receptor beta chains in this list originate from one sample, sequenced in a study of response to subunit inactivated influenza vaccine. TCRdb itself ran the RT-PCR reads through MiXCR, one entry per CDR3 protein. The sample contains approximately 680,000 distinct CDR3 sequences, 15% to 19% of which appear only once. The specimen was PBMCs from blood, collected less than 13 days after vaccination. The receptors shown here come from a man aged 50 or older who received an inactivated influenza vaccine.

CDR3 sequence reads: CSVERDDTQYF. The CDR3 coding sequence is TGCAGCGTTGAGAGAGATGATACGCAGTATTTT. This chain uses TRBV29-1 with TRBJ2-3; D uncertain. V was trimmed by 3 bases and J by 6 bases, leaving 7 bases between them. CDR1 and CDR2 (germline): SQVTM, ANQGSEA. There are 11 residues in the CDR3.

This chain links TRBV5-1 with TRBJ2-1, with a possible D match to TRBD2 (6 bases). CDR3 length equals 14 residues. The ends were cut back, 8 bases at V and 3 bases at J, with 15 bases in the middle. Germline V CDR1 and CDR2: SGHRS, YFSETQ. CDR3 DNA: TGCGCCAGTGCTGGCGGGGTTTACTACAATGAGCAGTTCTTC. Protein sequence: CASAGGVYYNEQFF.

The J gene is TRBJ1-2, the V gene TRBV7-6; no clear D gene. Germline CDR1 and CDR2: SGHVS and FNYEAQ. The CDR3 has 12 amino acids. Trimming took 5 bases from V and 4 from J, leaving 8 bases between them. DNA of the CDR3: TGTGCCAGCAGCCCCTATGGCTATGGCTACACCTTC. Translated: CASSPYGYGYTF.

In this sample, this clonotype turned up a few times. The chain combines TRBV2 with TRBJ2-1; maybe TRBD1 (6 bases). The CDR3 runs to 15 residues. Germline V gene data show CDR1 as SNHLY and CDR2 as FYNNEI. Trimming took 6 bases from V and 3 from J, leaving 15 bases between them. CDR3 in amino acids: CASRKTGGFYNEQFF. The DNA of the CDR3 is TGTGCCAGCAGGAAGACTGGGGGCTTCTACAATGAGCAGTTCTTC.